The present T cell receptor (beta chain) was sequenced within a study of blood T cell repertoires in COVID-19. Study overall: The United States, Italy and Spain were the sources of the acute and convalescent COVID-19 samples.

The data were produced by immunoSEQ multiplex PCR, yet TCRdb's version contains in-frame clones alone and is incomplete. The sample lists approximately 69,000 clones, 84% occurring once. Germline CDR1 reads KGHSH; CDR2 reads LQKENI. CDR3 length: 14 amino acids. V shed 2 bases and J 6 bases; nucleotides not matched to a gene: 3. This chain links TRBV18 with TRBJ2-2; 7 positions agree with TRBD2. The receptor comes from a man in his fifties with COVID-19, enrolled during active disease. Material: peripheral blood. This CDR3 reads CASSPWTSSGELFF. The CDR3 nucleotides are TGTGCCAGCTCACCATGGACTAGTTCCGGGGAGCTGTTTTTT.